The sequence of this TCR beta chain was determined in a study of blood T cell repertoires in COVID-19. Profiled with immunoSEQ multiplex PCR; TCRdb holds only in-frame clones, not every one. The sample yields roughly 120,000 clones, about two thirds seen once. The length of the CDR3 is 14 residues. Germline CDR1 is LGHNA and CDR2 is YNFKEQ. Trimming took off 1 base at V and 3 bases at J, with 9 bases between the two ends. The chain employs TRBV4-2 and TRBJ1-1, with D perhaps TRBD1 (5 bases). The sequence derives from a human donor with acute or convalescent COVID-19. The donor label of this sample is uncertain. Material for sequencing was peripheral blood. The CDR3 loop is CASSQGGEDTEAFF. In DNA form, the CDR3 reads TGTGCCAGCAGCCAAGGAGGGGAGGACACTGAAGCTTTCTTT.